At least ten counts were recorded for the clone carrying this T cell receptor (beta chain). Its antigen is currently unknown. Trimming shortened V by 5 bases and J by 5 bases, and 12 bases separated the two germline ends. The CDR3 length is 13 residues. The germline CDR1 and CDR2 sequences are SGHRS and YFSETQ. This sample is drawn from a study of identical twins. Findings of the study overall: Twins showed weaker excess sharing in their beta out-of-frame sequences. In monozygotic twins, models underestimated the sharing of out-of-frame TCR alpha. When twins shared out-of-frame alpha sequences, those sequences had excess low generation probability.

Unique molecular identifiers were present on the cDNA, and a universal primer site came from template switching. From the 5' RACE reads, TCRdb called clonotypes with MiXCR, one entry per CDR3 protein. Among 250,000 or so distinct CDR3 sequences listed, approximately 7% were seen once. These data were also filed under a second study, of yellow fever vaccine responses in identical twins.

This clonotype was obtained from a woman between 18 and 29 years old in good health. The V and J genes are TRBV5-1 and TRBJ2-3, with D unclear. What was sequenced was memory (CD45RO+) T cells sorted from blood. The CDR3 reads CASRTEGGDTQYF. In DNA form, the CDR3 reads TGCGCCAGCAGGACGGAAGGTGGAGATACGCAGTATTTT.